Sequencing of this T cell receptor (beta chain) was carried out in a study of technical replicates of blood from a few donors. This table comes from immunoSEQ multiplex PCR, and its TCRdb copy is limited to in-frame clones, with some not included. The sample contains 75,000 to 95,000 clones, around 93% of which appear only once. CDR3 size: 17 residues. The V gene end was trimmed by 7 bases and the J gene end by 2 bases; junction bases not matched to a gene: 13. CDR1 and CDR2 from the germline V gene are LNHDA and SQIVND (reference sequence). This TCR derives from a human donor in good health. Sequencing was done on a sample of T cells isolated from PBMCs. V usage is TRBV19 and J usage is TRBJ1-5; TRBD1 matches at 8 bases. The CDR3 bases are TGTGCCAGTAACGGCGCAGGGGGCCTTGGTCGCAATCAGCCCCAGCATTTT. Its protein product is CASNGAGGLGRNQPQHF. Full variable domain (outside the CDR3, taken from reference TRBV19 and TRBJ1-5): DGGITQSPKYLFRKEGQNVTLSCEQNLNHDAMYWYRQDPGQGLRLIYYSQIVNDFQKGDIAEGYSVSREKKESFPLTVTSAQKNPTAFYLCASNGAGGLGRNQPQHFGDGTRLSIL.